This T cell receptor beta chain was obtained from a study of shared clonotypes between healthy human individuals. From germline, CDR1 is MNHEY and CDR2 SMNVEV (reference sequence). This CDR3 has 15 residues. V lost 6 bases, J lost 4 bases, and 6 bases stayed unmatched. CD8 cells classed as naive were CD45RO-negative and positively selected for CCR7, excluding terminally differentiated effector memory CD45RA+ cells. All donors were healthy HIV-negative adults lacking recent acute infections or vaccinations. The repertoire was sequenced with immunoSEQ multiplex PCR; TCRdb's copy has only in-frame clones and lacks some. The sample has over 2,000,000 clones; 80% to 95% are singletons.

The receptor was derived from a man in his late teens or twenties in good health. Some clones in this sample may be carry-over from other donors' samples. The V call is TRBV27, the J call TRBJ2-3; 11 bases match TRBD2. Material: naive CD8+ T cells from PBMCs. DNA of the CDR3: TGTGCCAGCAGGCTACTAGCGGGAGTCTCAGATACGCAGTATTTT. Translating it yields CASRLLAGVSDTQYF.